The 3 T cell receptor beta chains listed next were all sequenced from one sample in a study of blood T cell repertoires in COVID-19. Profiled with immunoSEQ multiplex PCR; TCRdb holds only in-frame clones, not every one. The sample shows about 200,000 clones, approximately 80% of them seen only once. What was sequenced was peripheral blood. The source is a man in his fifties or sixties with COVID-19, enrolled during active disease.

For the CDR3, the DNA is TGTGCCAGCAGTGAAAGGGCGGGAGGGACAGATACGCAGTATTTT. Translating gives CASSERAGGTDTQYF. The V call is TRBV6-1, the J call TRBJ2-3; 9 nucleotides align to TRBD2. V was pared by 2 bases and J by 3 bases, with 3 bases of the junction left unmatched. Germline V gene data show CDR1 as MNHNS and CDR2 as SASEGT. There are 15 residues in the CDR3.

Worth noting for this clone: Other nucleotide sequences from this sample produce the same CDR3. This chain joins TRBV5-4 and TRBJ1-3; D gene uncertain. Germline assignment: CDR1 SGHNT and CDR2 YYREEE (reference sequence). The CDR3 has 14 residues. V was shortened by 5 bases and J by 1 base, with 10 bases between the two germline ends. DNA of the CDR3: TGTGCCAGCAGTCCGACGGGGTCTGGAAACACCATATATTTT. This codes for CASSPTGSGNTIYF.

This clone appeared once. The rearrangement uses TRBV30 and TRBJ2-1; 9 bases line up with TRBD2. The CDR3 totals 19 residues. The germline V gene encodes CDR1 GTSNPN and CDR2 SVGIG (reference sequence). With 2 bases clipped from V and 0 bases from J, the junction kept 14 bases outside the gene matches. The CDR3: CAWSLLVSGGPSSYNEQFF. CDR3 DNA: TGTGCCTGGAGTCTCCTGGTTAGCGGGGGCCCTAGCTCCTACAATGAGCAGTTCTTC.